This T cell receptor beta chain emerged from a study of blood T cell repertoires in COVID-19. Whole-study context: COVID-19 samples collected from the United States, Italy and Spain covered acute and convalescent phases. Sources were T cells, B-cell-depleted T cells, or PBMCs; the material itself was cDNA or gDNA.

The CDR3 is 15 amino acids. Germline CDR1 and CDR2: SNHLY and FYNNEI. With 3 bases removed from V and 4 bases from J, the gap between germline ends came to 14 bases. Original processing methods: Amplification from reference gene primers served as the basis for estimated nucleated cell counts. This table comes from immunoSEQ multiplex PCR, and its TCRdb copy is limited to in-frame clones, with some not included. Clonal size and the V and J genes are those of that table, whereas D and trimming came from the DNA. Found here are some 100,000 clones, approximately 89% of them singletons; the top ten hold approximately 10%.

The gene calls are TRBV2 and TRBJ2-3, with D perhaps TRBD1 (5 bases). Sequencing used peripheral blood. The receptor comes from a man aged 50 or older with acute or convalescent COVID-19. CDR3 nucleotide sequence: TGTGCCAGCAGTGATTCAGGGCTTTACGCAGATACGCAGTATTTT. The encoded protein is CASSDSGLYADTQYF.